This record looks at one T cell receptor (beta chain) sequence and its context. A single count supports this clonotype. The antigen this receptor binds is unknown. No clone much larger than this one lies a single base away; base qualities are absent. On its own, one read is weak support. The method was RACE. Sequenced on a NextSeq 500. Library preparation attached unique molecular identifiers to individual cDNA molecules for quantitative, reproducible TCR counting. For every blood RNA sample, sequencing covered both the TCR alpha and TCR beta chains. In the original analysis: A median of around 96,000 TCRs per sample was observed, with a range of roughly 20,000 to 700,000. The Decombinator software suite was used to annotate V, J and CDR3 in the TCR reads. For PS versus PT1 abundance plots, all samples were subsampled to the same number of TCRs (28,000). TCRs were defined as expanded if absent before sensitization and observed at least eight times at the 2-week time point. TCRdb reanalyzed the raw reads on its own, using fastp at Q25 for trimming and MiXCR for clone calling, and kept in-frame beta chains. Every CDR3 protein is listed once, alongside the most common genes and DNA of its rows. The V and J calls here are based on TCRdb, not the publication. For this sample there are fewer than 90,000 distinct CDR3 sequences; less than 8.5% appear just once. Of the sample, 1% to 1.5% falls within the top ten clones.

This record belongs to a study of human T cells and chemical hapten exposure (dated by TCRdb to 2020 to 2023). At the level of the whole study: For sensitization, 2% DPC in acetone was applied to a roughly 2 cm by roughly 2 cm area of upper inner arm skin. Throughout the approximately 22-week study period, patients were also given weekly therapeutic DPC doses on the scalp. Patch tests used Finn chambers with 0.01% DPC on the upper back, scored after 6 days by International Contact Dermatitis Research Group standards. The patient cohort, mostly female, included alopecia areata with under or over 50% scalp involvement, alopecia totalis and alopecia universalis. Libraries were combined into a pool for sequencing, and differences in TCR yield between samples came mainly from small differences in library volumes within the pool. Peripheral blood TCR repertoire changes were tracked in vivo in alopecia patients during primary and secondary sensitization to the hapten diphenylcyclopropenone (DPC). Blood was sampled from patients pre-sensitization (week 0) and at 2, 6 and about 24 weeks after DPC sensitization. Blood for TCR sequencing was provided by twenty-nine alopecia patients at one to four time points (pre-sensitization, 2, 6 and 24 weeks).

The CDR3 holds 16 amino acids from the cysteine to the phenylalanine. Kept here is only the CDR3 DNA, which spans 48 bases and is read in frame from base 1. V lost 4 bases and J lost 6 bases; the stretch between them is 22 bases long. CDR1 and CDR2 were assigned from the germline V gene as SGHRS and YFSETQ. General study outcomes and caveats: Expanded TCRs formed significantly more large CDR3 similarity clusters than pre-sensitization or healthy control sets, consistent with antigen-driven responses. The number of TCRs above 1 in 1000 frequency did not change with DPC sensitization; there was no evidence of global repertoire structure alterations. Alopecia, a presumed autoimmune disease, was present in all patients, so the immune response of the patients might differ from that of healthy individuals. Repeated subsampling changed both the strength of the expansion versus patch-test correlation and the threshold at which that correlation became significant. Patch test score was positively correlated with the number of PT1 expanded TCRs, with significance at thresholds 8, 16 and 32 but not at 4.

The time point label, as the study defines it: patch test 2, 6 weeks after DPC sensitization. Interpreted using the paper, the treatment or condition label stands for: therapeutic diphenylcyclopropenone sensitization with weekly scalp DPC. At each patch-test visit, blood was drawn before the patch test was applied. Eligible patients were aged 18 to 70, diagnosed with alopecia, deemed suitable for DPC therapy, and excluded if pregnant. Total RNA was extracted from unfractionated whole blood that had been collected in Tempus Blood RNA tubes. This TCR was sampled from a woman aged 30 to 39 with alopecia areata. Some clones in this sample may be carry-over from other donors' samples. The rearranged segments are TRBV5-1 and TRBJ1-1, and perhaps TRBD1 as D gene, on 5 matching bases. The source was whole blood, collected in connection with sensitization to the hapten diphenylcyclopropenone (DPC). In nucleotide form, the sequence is TGCGCCAGCAGCCCGTTATTGGGACTGAAAGACGCTGAAGCTTTCTTT. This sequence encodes CASSPLLGLKDAEAFF. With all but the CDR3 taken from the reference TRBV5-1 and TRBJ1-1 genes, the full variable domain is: KAGVTQTPRYLIKTRGQQVTLSCSPISGHRSVSWYQQTPGQGLQFLFEYFSETQRNKGNFPGRFSGRQFSNSRSEMNVSTLELGDSALYLCASSPLLGLKDAEAFFGQGTRLTVV.